This TCR beta chain is from a study of cytomegalovirus exposure and HLA in healthy donors. 60 Vbeta and 13 Jbeta primers were used in PCR. This table comes from immunoSEQ multiplex PCR, and its TCRdb copy is limited to in-frame clones, with some not included. This sample has some 130,000 clones, with 80% found just once. In germline, CDR1 is SGDLS, CDR2 YYNGEE. V lost 0 bases to trimming and J lost 2 bases, with 9 bases between them. This CDR3 spans 15 amino acids. The gene calls are TRBV9 and TRBJ2-1; the D gene is possibly TRBD1 (5 bases). Material for sequencing was PBMCs. This TCR came from a man aged 25 to 40 in good health and CMV-seronegative. The CDR3 reads CASSVGTRTYNEQFF. The CDR3 bases are TGTGCCAGCAGCGTAGGGACACGAACCTACAATGAGCAGTTCTTC.